This T cell receptor (beta chain) was found in a study of CD8+CD57+ T cells in acquired aplastic anemia. TCR beta VDJ combinations and CDR3 sequences were profiled from genomic DNA. TCRdb itself ran the reads through MiXCR, one entry per CDR3 protein. The table has about 180,000 distinct CDR3 sequences, around 60% seen once. Patients sequenced had flow cytometry evidence of CD8+CD57+ cell expansion. V was clipped by 6 bases and J by 1 base; unmatched bases: 2. Per the germline V gene, CDR1 is SQVTM and CDR2 is ANQGSEA. The length of the CDR3 is 12 residues. V usage is TRBV29-1 and J usage is TRBJ1-1, with 7 positions matching TRBD1. The clonotype was recovered from a human donor with aplastic anemia. Sequenced sample: sorted CD4+, CD8+, or CD8+CD57+ T cells (not recorded which) from PBMCs. The CDR3 region is CSVGQQNTEAFF. DNA of the CDR3: TGCAGCGTGGGACAGCAGAACACTGAAGCTTTCTTT.